This T cell receptor (beta chain) stems from a study of cytomegalovirus exposure and HLA in healthy donors. A remark on this clone: An end of the junction does not agree with germline; a read error may underlie this. The sample contains more than one DNA sequence encoding this CDR3.

CDR1 is LNHDA and CDR2 is SQIVND in the germline V gene (reference sequence). The CDR3 sequence is 13 residues long. Vbeta (60) and Jbeta (13) primers were used in the PCR. Generated by immunoSEQ multiplex PCR, the TCRdb table keeps only in-frame clones and is missing some. In the table there are about 180,000 clones, around 77% of which are singletons. The clonotype was recovered from a man aged 60 to 69 in good health and CMV-seronegative. Material: PBMCs. The V call is TRBV19, the J call TRBJ1-1, with 8 nucleotides matching TRBD1. CDR3 amino acids: CASRQGGNTEAFF. CDR3 sequence (DNA): TGTGCCAGTAGACAGGGGGGGAACACTGAAGCTTTTTTT.